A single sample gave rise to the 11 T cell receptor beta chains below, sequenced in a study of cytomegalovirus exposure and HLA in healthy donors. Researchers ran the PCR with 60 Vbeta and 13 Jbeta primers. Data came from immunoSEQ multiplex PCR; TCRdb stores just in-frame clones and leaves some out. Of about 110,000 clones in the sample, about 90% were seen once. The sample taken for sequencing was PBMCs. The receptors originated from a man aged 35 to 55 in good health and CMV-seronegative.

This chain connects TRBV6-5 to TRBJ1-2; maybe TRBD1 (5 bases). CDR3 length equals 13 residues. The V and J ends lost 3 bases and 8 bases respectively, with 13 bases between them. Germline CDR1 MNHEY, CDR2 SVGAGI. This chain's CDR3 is CASSYRAGHGYTF. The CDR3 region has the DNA TGTGCCAGCAGTTATAGGGCAGGGCACGGCTACACCTTC.

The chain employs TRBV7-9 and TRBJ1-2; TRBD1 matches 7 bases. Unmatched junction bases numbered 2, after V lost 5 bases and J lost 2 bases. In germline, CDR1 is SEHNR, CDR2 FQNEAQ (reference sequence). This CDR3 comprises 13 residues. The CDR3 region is CASSRGQNYGYTF. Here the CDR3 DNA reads TGTGCCAGCAGCCGGGGACAGAACTATGGCTACACCTTC.

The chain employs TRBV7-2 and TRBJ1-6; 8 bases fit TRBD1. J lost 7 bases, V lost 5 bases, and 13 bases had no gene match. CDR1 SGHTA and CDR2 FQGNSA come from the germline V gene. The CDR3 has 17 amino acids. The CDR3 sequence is CASSRHPLDRENSPLHF. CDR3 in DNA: TGTGCCAGCAGCCGGCACCCTCTGGACAGGGAAAATTCACCCCTCCACTTT.

The chain's CDR3 is CASSRDQGFPGYTF. The CDR3 coding sequence is TGCGCCAGCAGCCGCGATCAGGGTTTCCCTGGCTACACCTTC. The rearrangement links TRBV4-3 to TRBJ1-2; D is possibly TRBD1 (5 bases). Trimming took 4 bases from V and 7 from J, leaving 16 bases between them. Germline CDR1 is LGHNA and CDR2 is YSLEER. This CDR3 has 14 residues.

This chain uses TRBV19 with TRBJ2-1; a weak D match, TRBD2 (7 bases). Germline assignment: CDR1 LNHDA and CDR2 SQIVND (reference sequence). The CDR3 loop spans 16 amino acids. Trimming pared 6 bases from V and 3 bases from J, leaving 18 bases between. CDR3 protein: CASRTPIGGDYNEQFF. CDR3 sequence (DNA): TGTGCCAGTAGAACCCCGATAGGGGGGGACTACAATGAGCAGTTCTTC. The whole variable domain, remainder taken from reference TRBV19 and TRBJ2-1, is DGGITQSPKYLFRKEGQNVTLSCEQNLNHDAMYWYRQDPGQGLRLIYYSQIVNDFQKGDIAEGYSVSREKKESFPLTVTSAQKNPTAFYLCASRTPIGGDYNEQFFGPGTRLTVL.

The CDR3: CASSLAGAGANVLTF. CDR3 sequence (DNA): TGTGCCAGCAGCCTGGCCGGAGCTGGGGCCAACGTCCTGACTTTC. V usage is TRBV28 and J usage is TRBJ2-6; no firm D call. The CDR3 spans 15 residues. Deletions cut 6 bases from V and 2 bases from J, with 11 bases between. Per germline, CDR1 MDHEN and CDR2 SYDVKM. Using reference TRBV28 and TRBJ2-6 for the parts outside the CDR3, the full variable domain is DVKVTQSSRYLVKRTGEKVFLECVQDMDHENMFWYRQDPGLGLRLIYFSYDVKMKEKGDIPEGYSVSREKKERFSLILESASTNQTSMYLCASSLAGAGANVLTFGAGSRLTVL.

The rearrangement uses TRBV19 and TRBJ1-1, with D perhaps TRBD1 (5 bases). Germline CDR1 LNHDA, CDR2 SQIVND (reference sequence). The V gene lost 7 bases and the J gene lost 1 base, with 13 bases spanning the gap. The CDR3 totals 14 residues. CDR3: CASIRQTTNTEAFF. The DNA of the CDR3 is TGTGCCAGTATCCGACAGACGACGAACACTGAAGCTTTCTTT.

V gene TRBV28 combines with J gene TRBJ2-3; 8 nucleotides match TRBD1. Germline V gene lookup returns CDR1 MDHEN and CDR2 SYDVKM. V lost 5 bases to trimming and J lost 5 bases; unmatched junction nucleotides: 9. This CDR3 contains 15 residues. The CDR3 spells CASSDWTGKGDTQYF. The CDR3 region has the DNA TGTGCCAGCAGTGACTGGACAGGGAAAGGAGATACGCAGTATTTT.

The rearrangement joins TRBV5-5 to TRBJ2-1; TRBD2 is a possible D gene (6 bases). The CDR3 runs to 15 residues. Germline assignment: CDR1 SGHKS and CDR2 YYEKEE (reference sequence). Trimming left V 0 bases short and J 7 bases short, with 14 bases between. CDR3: CASSLDGRPLNEQFF. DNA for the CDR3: TGTGCCAGCAGCTTGGACGGGAGACCCTTAAATGAGCAGTTCTTC.

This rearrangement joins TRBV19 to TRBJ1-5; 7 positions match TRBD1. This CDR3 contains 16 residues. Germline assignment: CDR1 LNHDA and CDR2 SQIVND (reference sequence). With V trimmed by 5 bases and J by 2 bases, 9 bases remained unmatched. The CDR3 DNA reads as TGTGCCAGTAGTCGAGGGGGCAGGGTGGGCAATCAGCCCCAGCATTTT. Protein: CASSRGGRVGNQPQHF.

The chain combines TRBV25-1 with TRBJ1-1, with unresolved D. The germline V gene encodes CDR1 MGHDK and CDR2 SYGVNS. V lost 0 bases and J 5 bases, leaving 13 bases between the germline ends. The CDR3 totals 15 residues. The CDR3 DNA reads TGTGCCAGCAGTGAATATCGAAGTAGTAAAACTGAAGCTTTCTTT. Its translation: CASSEYRSSKTEAFF.